These 18 T cell receptor beta chains came from one sample sequenced in a study of T cells after yellow fever vaccination. MiXCR, run by TCRdb on the 5' RACE reads, gives a single entry per CDR3 protein. Here the sample spans about 230,000 distinct CDR3 sequences, around 6.7% being singletons. Sequenced material: CD4+ T cells sorted from PBMCs, taken on the day of the yellow fever booster vaccination. All receptors come from a man younger than 40 who received the YFV17D yellow fever vaccine.

This chain connects TRBV5-1 to TRBJ2-1, with 12 nucleotides matching TRBD2. This CDR3 region has 15 residues. The V and J ends lost 5 bases and 3 bases, in that order; junction bases with no gene match: 3. Germline CDR1 reads SGHRS; CDR2 reads YFSETQ. CDR3 region: CASSLAGGNYNEQFF. DNA of the CDR3: TGCGCCAGCAGTCTAGCGGGAGGGAACTACAATGAGCAGTTCTTC.

Points on this clonotype: One junction end does not reproduce the germline sequence, and a read error may be involved. The chain couples TRBV7-9 to TRBJ1-1; TRBD1 matches 8 bases. From germline, CDR1 is SEHNR and CDR2 FQNEAQ (reference sequence). The CDR3 runs 14 residues. In DNA form, the CDR3 reads TGTGCCAGCAGCTTTTCCAGGGGGCCCACTCGTGTCAGCTTT. Its protein is CASSFSRGPTRVSF. The complete variable domain, with remaining parts taken from reference TRBV7-9 and TRBJ1-1, reads DTGVSQNPRHKITKRGQNVTFRCDPISEHNRLYWYRQTLGQGPEFLTYFQNEAQLEKSRLLSDRFSAERPKGSFSTLEIQRTEQGDSAMYLCASSFSRGPTRVSFGQGTRLTVV.

The chain employs TRBV20-1 and TRBJ2-7; D call uncertain. Trimming removed 1 base from V and 6 bases from J, with 19 bases in between. The CDR3 has 15 amino acids. Germline V gene lookup returns CDR1 DFQATT and CDR2 SNEGSKA (reference sequence). CDR3 protein: CSARVMENPPLEQYF. DNA of the CDR3: TGCAGTGCTAGAGTGATGGAAAACCCCCCTCTCGAGCAGTACTTC.

The chain couples TRBV19 to TRBJ2-1; 7 bases match TRBD2. The CDR3 runs 14 residues. V was clipped by 6 bases and J by 3 bases; unmatched bases: 5. Germline loops: CDR1 LNHDA, CDR2 SQIVND (reference sequence). CDR3 loop: CASSLRTSYNEQFF. The CDR3 coding sequence is TGTGCCAGTAGCCTCAGGACTAGCTACAATGAGCAGTTCTTC.

This clonotype was picked up a small number of times. The chain links TRBV6-1 to TRBJ2-7; 10 positions match TRBD1. This CDR3 contains 17 residues. Trimming removed 6 bases from V and 3 bases from J; junction bases left unmatched: 14. CDR1 and CDR2 (germline): MNHNS, SASEGT. DNA of the CDR3: TGTGCCAGCAGCGTACATAGAACCGGGACAGGGGTCTACGAGCAGTACTTC. It specifies CASSVHRTGTGVYEQYF.

CDR3 sequence: CASGYGPEQFF. CDR3 nucleotide sequence: TGTGCTAGTGGTTATGGCCCTGAGCAGTTCTTC. The chain recombines TRBV12-5 with TRBJ2-1, with unresolved D. V lost 4 bases and J lost 9, with 7 bases in between. The CDR3 length is 11 residues. Germline CDR1 LGHNT, CDR2 FRNRAP.

J is TRBJ2-1 and V is TRBV29-1; no clear D. Trimming removed 4 bases from V and 9 bases from J, with 10 bases in between. Per the germline V gene, CDR1 is SQVTM and CDR2 is ANQGSEA. The CDR3 covers 11 residues. Here the CDR3 reads CSVVPRVEQFF. The CDR3 coding sequence is TGCAGCGTTGTTCCCCGTGTTGAGCAGTTCTTC.

This clonotype came up many times. V and J are TRBV6-5 and TRBJ2-3, with D possibly being TRBD2 (5 bases). V lost 7 bases, J lost 13 bases, and 18 bases lay in between. The CDR3 sequence is 12 residues long. The germline CDR1 and CDR2 sequences are MNHEY and SVGAGI. As DNA, the CDR3 is TGTGCCAGCACCTCCTCGGGGTCGGTTGAGTATTTT. This sequence encodes CASTSSGSVEYF.

V and J are TRBV2 and TRBJ2-7; TRBD1 matches 9 bases. The CDR3 extends over 13 amino acids. The germline CDR1 and CDR2 sequences are SNHLY and FYNNEI. V lost 8 bases and J lost 2; bases outside the gene matches: 4. The CDR3 DNA reads TGTGCCAGCGCGGGACAGGGAACCTACGAGCAGTACTTC. Translating gives CASAGQGTYEQYF.

This clonotype showed up many times. V usage is TRBV12-3 or TRBV12-4 and J usage is TRBJ1-2; no firm D call. Trimming left V 3 bases short and J 4 bases short, with 9 bases between. The CDR3 sequence is 13 residues long. The CDR3 nucleotides are TGTGCCAGCAGTTTTGGGGAGGCCTATGGCTACACCTTC. Protein: CASSFGEAYGYTF.

The sample holds many counts of this clonotype. The V call is TRBV7-2, the J call TRBJ2-7; D is undetermined. The V end was cut by 2 bases, the J end by 5 bases, with 10 bases between. In germline, CDR1 is SGHTA, CDR2 FQGNSA. CDR3 length equals 13 residues. CDR3 sequence (DNA): TGTGCCAGCAGCTTAAATAGTCCTGACGAGCAGTACTTC. Translating gives CASSLNSPDEQYF.

This clonotype was detected only a few times. The rearrangement links TRBV12-3 or TRBV12-4 to TRBJ2-2; 7 nucleotides agree with TRBD1. The J segment lost 7 bases and the V segment lost 5 bases, leaving 4 bases of the junction unmatched. The CDR3 loop spans 13 amino acids. The CDR3 loop is CASSRGQGGELFF. CDR3 sequence (DNA): TGTGCCAGCAGTAGGGGGCAGGGCGGGGAGCTGTTTTTT.

This clonotype was seen more than once but under ten times. The J gene is TRBJ2-1, the V gene TRBV19; D gene unclear. This CDR3 is 13 amino acids long. Per the germline V gene, CDR1 is LNHDA and CDR2 is SQIVND (reference sequence). The V end was cut by 3 bases, the J end by 7 bases, with 10 bases between. CDR3 sequence: CASSIRNRNEQFF. The CDR3 nucleotides read TGTGCCAGTAGTATTCGTAACCGAAATGAGCAGTTCTTC.

This clonotype was recorded many times. This chain connects TRBV29-1 to TRBJ2-1, with TRBD2 matching over 7 bases. Per germline, CDR1 SQVTM and CDR2 ANQGSEA. The CDR3 consists of 10 residues. CDR3 residues: CRAGTNEQFF. The CDR3 nucleotides read TGCAGAGCGGGAACTAATGAGCAGTTCTTC.

V usage is TRBV5-1 and J usage is TRBJ2-2; tentative D call: TRBD1 (6 bases). The ends were cut back, 4 bases at V and 6 bases at J, with 13 bases in the middle. The CDR3 loop spans 14 amino acids. Germline V CDR1 and CDR2: SGHRS, YFSETQ. The CDR3 loop reads CASSGTGKAGELFF. The DNA of the CDR3 is TGCGCCAGCAGCGGCACAGGGAAAGCCGGGGAGCTGTTTTTT. The variable domain in full, with the rest retrieved from reference TRBV5-1 and TRBJ2-2, is KAGVTQTPRYLIKTRGQQVTLSCSPISGHRSVSWYQQTPGQGLQFLFEYFSETQRNKGNFPGRFSGRQFSNSRSEMNVSTLELGDSALYLCASSGTGKAGELFFGEGSRLTVL.

There are many counts of this clonotype. V and J are TRBV12-3 or TRBV12-4 and TRBJ1-5; D call uncertain. Trimming removed 5 bases from V and 0 bases from J, with 8 bases in between. This CDR3 is built from 14 residues. The CDR3 DNA reads as TGTGCCAGCAGTCAAGGTTATAGCAATCAGCCCCAGCATTTT. It is translated as CASSQGYSNQPQHF.

This clonotype was seen only a few times. The genes are TRBV20-1 and TRBJ2-7; D tentatively fits TRBD1 or TRBD2 (5 bases each). The V gene's germline CDR1 is DFQATT and CDR2 SNEGSKA (reference sequence). The CDR3 length is 15 residues. Trimming cost V 1 base and J 2 bases, with 15 bases left between them. The CDR3 sequence: CSARVFRGLPYEQYF. For the CDR3, the DNA is TGCAGTGCTAGAGTATTTCGGGGCCTACCCTACGAGCAGTACTTC.

In its sample, this clonotype was seen many times. This chain links TRBV7-9 with TRBJ2-1, with D possibly matching TRBD2 (7 bases). Germline assignment: CDR1 SEHNR and CDR2 FQNEAQ (reference sequence). V lost 7 bases and J lost 6, with 16 bases in between. The CDR3 consists of 14 residues. Here the CDR3 reads CASNAGATTNEQFF. DNA of the CDR3: TGTGCCAGCAACGCGGGGGCTACAACCAATGAGCAGTTCTTC. The variable domain in full, completed from reference TRBV7-9 and TRBJ2-1, reads DTGVSQNPRHKITKRGQNVTFRCDPISEHNRLYWYRQTLGQGPEFLTYFQNEAQLEKSRLLSDRFSAERPKGSFSTLEIQRTEQGDSAMYLCASNAGATTNEQFFGPGTRLTVL.